This TCR beta chain was observed in a study of control samples from healthy donors and cancer patients. Assay used: immunoSEQ multiplex PCR; TCRdb lists only in-frame clones, some missing. The table has more than 110,000 clones, 70% to 90% seen once. Germline V gene data show CDR1 as SGDLS and CDR2 as YYNGEE. CDR3 length: 14 residues. Trimming pared 6 bases from V and 1 base from J, leaving 13 bases between. This TCR was recovered from a young woman in good health. Sequenced: blood. The chain uses TRBV9 and TRBJ2-5, with D perhaps TRBD1 (6 bases). Here the CDR3 DNA reads TGTGCCAGCAACCCACAGGGACCCCAAGAGACCCAGTACTTC. Its protein product is CASNPQGPQETQYF. The whole variable domain, remainder taken from reference TRBV9 and TRBJ2-5, is DSGVTQTPKHLITATGQRVTLRCSPRSGDLSVYWYQQSLDQGLQFLIQYYNGEERAKGNILERFSAQQFPDLHSELNLSSLELGDSALYFCASNPQGPQETQYFGPGTRLLVL.